This T cell receptor (beta chain) was sequenced in a study of control samples from healthy donors and cancer patients (dated by TCRdb to 2020 to 2021). The library relied on the immunoSEQ multiplex PCR assay. Not all clones reach the TCRdb copy of this immuneACCESS table, which keeps in-frame sequences only. Checked studies attribute under half of the gap to unresolved V genes and leave the rest unexplained. In all, the sample holds about 130,000 clones, and about 88% of those were seen once. Roughly 3.2% of the sample lies in the top ten. Reading the germline V gene gives CDR1 ENHRY and CDR2 SYGVKD. The CDR3 sequence holds 16 residues, the cysteine and phenylalanine included. Only CDR3 DNA remains: 48 bases, in frame from the first base. V gives up 8 bases and J gives up 6 bases, and the segment between their germline ends measures 26 bases. Note on this clone: The clone's antigen remains unknown. The record has no base qualities; no much larger clone is one base away.

The chain is encoded by TRBV10-3 joined to TRBJ2-7; a weak D assignment points to TRBD2 (5 bases agree). The TCR sequence derives from a man aged 45 to 65 in good health. The source material was blood. This receptor has the CDR3 CAIPAGDLGGMCEQYF. The DNA sequence is as follows: TGTGCCATCCCGGCGGGTGACTTGGGTGGCATGTGCGAGCAGTACTTC.